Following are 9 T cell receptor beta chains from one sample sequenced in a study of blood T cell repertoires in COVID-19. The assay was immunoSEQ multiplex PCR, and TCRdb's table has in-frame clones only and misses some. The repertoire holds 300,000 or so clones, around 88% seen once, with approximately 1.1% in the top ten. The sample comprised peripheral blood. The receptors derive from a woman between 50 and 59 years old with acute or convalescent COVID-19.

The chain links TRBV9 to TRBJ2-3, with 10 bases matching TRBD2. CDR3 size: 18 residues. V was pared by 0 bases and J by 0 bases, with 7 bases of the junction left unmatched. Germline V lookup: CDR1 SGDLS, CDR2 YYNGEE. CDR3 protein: CASSVVAGGSYSTDTQYF. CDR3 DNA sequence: TGTGCCAGCAGCGTAGTAGCGGGGGGCTCCTACAGCACAGATACGCAGTATTTT. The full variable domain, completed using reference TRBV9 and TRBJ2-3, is DSGVTQTPKHLITATGQRVTLRCSPRSGDLSVYWYQQSLDQGLQFLIQYYNGEERAKGNILERFSAQQFPDLHSELNLSSLELGDSALYFCASSVVAGGSYSTDTQYFGPGTRLTVL.

The CDR3 loop is CASSANRVDGYTF. CDR3 bases: TGCGCCAGCAGCGCCAACAGGGTAGACGGCTACACCTTC. The rearrangement uses TRBV5-1 and TRBJ1-2, with D possibly matching TRBD1 (6 bases). The CDR3 runs 13 residues. From germline, CDR1 is SGHRS and CDR2 YFSETQ. Trimming pared 4 bases from V and 8 bases from J, leaving 15 bases between.

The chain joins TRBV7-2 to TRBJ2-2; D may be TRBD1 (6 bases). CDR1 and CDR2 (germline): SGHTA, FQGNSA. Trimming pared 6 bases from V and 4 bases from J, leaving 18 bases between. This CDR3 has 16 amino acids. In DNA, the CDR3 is TGTGCCAGCAGTAACCCCCAGGGGTTCGGCACCGGGGAGCTGTTTTTT. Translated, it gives CASSNPQGFGTGELFF.

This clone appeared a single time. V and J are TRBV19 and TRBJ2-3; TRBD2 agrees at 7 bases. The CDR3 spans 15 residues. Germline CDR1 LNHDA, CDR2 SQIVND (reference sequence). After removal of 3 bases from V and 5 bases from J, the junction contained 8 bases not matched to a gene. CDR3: CASSIGLADGDTQYF. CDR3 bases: TGTGCCAGTAGTATCGGGCTAGCGGATGGAGATACGCAGTATTTT.

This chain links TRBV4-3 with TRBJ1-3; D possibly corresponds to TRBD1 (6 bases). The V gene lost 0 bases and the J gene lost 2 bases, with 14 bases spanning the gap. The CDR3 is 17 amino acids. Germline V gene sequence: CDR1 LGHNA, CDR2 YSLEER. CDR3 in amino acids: CASSQDWGGITGNTIYF. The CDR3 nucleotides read TGCGCCAGCAGCCAAGATTGGGGGGGCATTACTGGAAACACCATATATTTT.

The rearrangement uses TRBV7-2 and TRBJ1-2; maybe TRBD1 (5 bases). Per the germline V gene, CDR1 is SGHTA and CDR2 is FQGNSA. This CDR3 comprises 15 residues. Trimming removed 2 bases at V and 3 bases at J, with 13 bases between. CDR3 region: CASSLMGRGDYGYTF. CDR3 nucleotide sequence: TGTGCCAGCAGCTTAATGGGACGGGGGGACTATGGCTACACCTTC.

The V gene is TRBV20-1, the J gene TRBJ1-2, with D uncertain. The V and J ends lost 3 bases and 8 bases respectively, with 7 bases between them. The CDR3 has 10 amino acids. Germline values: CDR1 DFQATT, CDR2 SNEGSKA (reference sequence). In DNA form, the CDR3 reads TGCAGTGCTAGCCCGGGGGGCTACACCTTC. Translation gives CSASPGGYTF.

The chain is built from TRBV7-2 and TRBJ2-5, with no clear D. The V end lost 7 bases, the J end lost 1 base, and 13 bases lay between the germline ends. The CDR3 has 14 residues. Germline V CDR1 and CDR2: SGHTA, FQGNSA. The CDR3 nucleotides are TGTGCCAGCAACTCGAGGTCCGGCCAAGAGACCCAGTACTTC. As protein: CASNSRSGQETQYF.

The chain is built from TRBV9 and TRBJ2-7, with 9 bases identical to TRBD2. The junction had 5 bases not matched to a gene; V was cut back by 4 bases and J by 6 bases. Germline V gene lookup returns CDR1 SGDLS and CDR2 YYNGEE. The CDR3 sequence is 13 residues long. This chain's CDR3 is CASSLHSGGEQYV. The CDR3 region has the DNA TGTGCCAGCAGCTTGCATAGCGGGGGCGAGCAGTACGTC.